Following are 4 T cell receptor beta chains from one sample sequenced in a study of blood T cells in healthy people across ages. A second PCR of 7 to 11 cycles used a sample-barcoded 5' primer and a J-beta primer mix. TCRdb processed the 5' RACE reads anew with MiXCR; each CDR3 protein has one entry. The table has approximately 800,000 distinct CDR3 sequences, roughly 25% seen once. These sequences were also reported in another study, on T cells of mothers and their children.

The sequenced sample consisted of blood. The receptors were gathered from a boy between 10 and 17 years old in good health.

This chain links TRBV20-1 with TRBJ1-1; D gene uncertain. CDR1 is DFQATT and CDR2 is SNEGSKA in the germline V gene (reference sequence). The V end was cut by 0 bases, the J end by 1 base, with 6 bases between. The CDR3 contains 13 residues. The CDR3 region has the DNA TGCAGTGCTAGAGATATTCAGAACACTGAAGCTTTCTTT. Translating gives CSARDIQNTEAFF.

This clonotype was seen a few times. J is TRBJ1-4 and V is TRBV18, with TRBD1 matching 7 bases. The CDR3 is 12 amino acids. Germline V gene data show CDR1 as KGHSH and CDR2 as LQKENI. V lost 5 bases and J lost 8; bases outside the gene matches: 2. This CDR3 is CASSTDREKLFF. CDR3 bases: TGTGCCAGCTCAACGGACAGGGAAAAACTGTTTTTT.

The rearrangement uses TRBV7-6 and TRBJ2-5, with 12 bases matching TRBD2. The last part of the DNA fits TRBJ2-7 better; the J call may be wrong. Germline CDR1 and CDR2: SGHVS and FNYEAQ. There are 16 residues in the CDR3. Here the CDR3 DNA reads TGTGCCAGCAGCACCGACGGACTAGCGGGGTACTACGAGCAGTACTTC. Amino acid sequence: CASSTDGLAGYYEQYF.

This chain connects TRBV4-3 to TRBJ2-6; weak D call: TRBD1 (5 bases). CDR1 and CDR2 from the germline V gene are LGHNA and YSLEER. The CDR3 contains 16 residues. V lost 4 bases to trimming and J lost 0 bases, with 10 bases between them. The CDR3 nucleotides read TGCGCCAGCAGCCTCGATGACAGCTCTGGGGCCAACGTCCTGACTTTC. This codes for CASSLDDSSGANVLTF.